The 30 T cell receptor beta chains below all came from one sample that was sequenced in a study of blood T cells in healthy people across ages. The second PCR ran roughly 6 to 11 cycles with a sample-barcoded 5' primer and J-beta primers. TCRdb redid the calling of the 5' RACE reads with MiXCR, one entry per CDR3 protein. The table shows about 780,000 distinct CDR3 sequences, with roughly 26% occurring only once. These sequences were also reported in another study, on T cells of mothers and their children.

The sequencing input was blood. The origin of the receptors is a boy under 18 in good health.

The chain carries TRBV12-3 or TRBV12-4 and TRBJ2-1; no clear D gene. The CDR3 spans 16 residues. V was pared by 6 bases and J by 0 bases, with 15 bases between. The CDR3 DNA follows: TGTGCCAGCAGATATCCAGCGCTAAGCTCCTACAATGAGCAGTTCTTC. Amino acids: CASRYPALSSYNEQFF.

In this sample, this clonotype turned up a few times. V is TRBV18 and J is TRBJ2-4, with no clear D. The CDR3 runs to 16 residues. V lost 2 bases to trimming and J lost 0 bases, with 11 bases between them. CDR1 is KGHSH and CDR2 is LQKENI in the germline V gene. CDR3 amino acids: CASSPFLGVAKNIQYF. The DNA of the CDR3 is TGTGCCAGCTCACCATTTTTAGGAGTAGCCAAAAACATTCAGTACTTC.

The chain has TRBV20-1 and TRBJ2-5; weak D call: TRBD2 (6 bases). The CDR3 sequence is 14 residues long. V lost 3 bases and J 4 bases, leaving 15 bases between the germline ends. Germline CDR1 reads DFQATT; CDR2 reads SNEGSKA (reference sequence). For the CDR3, the DNA is TGCAGTGCTAGCTTTGGAGGGAGCGGAGAGACCCAGTACTTC. It is translated as CSASFGGSGETQYF.

The chain links TRBV7-9 to TRBJ1-3; 7 bases agree with TRBD1. Germline V gene sequence: CDR1 SEHNR, CDR2 FQNEAQ (reference sequence). V trimming: 7 bases; J trimming: 3 bases; junction bases outside the gene matches: 6. This CDR3 has 14 residues. The CDR3: CASTYQGGGNTIYF. CDR3 coding DNA: TGTGCCAGCACCTACCAGGGGGGTGGAAACACCATATATTTT.

The V call is TRBV4-1, the J call TRBJ1-6, with D possibly TRBD1 on 5 matching bases. CDR1 MGHRA and CDR2 YSYEKL come from the germline V gene. The CDR3 is 15 amino acids. V was clipped by 8 bases and J by 10 bases, with 21 bases between them. Written as DNA, the CDR3 is TGCGCCAGCCCGACTGGGGGATGGGGCCCCTCACCCCTCCACTTT. Residues: CASPTGGWGPSPLHF.

This clonotype turned up a few times. V usage is TRBV29-1 and J usage is TRBJ2-5; D is possibly TRBD2 (7 bases). The DNA end is more similar to TRBJ2-1, so the J call may be wrong. Germline assignment: CDR1 SQVTM and CDR2 ANQGSEA. CDR3 length equals 13 residues. The CDR3 here is CSVGGGPGVEQFF. The DNA of the CDR3 is TGCAGCGTTGGGGGGGGGCCGGGGGTTGAGCAGTTCTTC.

This clonotype was detected only once. The chain carries TRBV6-4 and TRBJ2-1, with TRBD2 identical over 7 bases. Trimming cost V 3 bases and J 3 bases; bases outside gene matches: 5. The germline V gene has CDR1 MRHNA and CDR2 SNTAGT. The CDR3 contains 15 residues. The CDR3 loop is CASSEVRGGYNEQFF. The CDR3 bases are TGTGCCAGCAGTGAAGTTCGCGGGGGCTACAATGAGCAGTTCTTC.

Many counts were recorded for this clonotype. The gene calls are TRBV11-2 and TRBJ2-5; D not resolved. The CDR3 runs to 12 residues. The V and J ends lost 3 bases and 3 bases respectively, with 5 bases between them. Germline CDR1 SGHAT, CDR2 FQNNGV. CDR3 coding DNA: TGTGCCAGCAGCTTTTTCGAAGAGACCCAGTACTTC. Its translation: CASSFFEETQYF.

V gene TRBV20-1 combines with J gene TRBJ1-4; a weak D match, TRBD1 (6 bases). V lost 5 bases and J 8 bases, leaving 15 bases between the germline ends. The CDR3 contains 13 residues. Germline values: CDR1 DFQATT, CDR2 SNEGSKA (reference sequence). For the CDR3, the DNA is TGCAGTGCTCGCCACAGGGTAACCGAAAAACTGTTTTTT. Translated: CSARHRVTEKLFF.

A word on this clonotype: A read error may produce the germline difference seen at one junction end. The chain uses TRBV5-1 and TRBJ2-7; D is unresolved. CDR3 length: 14 amino acids. Germline V lookup: CDR1 SGHRS, CDR2 YFSETQ. CDR3 sequence (DNA): TGCGCCAGCAGCTTTAGACTGCCCTCCTACGAGCAGTGCTTC. Translated: CASSFRLPSYEQCF.

The CDR3, as DNA: TGTGCCAGCAGCTTAGCCCAGGGAGAAAAACTGTTTTTT. This encodes CASSLAQGEKLFF. The J gene is TRBJ1-4, the V gene TRBV7-6; D is perhaps TRBD1 (5 bases). V gave up 0 bases and J gave up 8 bases, with 7 bases separating them. CDR1 SGHVS and CDR2 FNYEAQ come from the germline V gene. The CDR3 consists of 13 residues.

The J gene is TRBJ1-4, the V gene TRBV4-1, with 9 positions matching TRBD1. J lost 8 bases, V lost 1 base, and 2 bases had no gene match. CDR1 MGHRA and CDR2 YSYEKL come from the germline V gene. The CDR3 extends over 14 amino acids. The CDR3 loop is CASSQGDRDEKLFF. DNA of the CDR3: TGCGCCAGCAGCCAAGGGGACAGGGACGAAAAACTGTTTTTT.

The chain combines TRBV7-9 with TRBJ2-5; D is unresolved. Matching the DNA end better, TRBJ2-1 makes the J call doubtful. CDR3 size: 12 residues. CDR1 and CDR2 (germline): SEHNR, FQNEAQ (reference sequence). The CDR3 region is CASSYGANEQFF. DNA of the CDR3: TGTGCCAGCAGTTACGGAGCCAATGAGCAGTTCTTC.

In its sample, this clonotype was seen many times. This chain joins TRBV5-1 and TRBJ2-2, with TRBD1 matching over 8 bases. This CDR3 comprises 15 residues. V was pared by 5 bases and J by 0 bases, with 3 bases of the junction left unmatched. Germline CDR1 SGHRS, CDR2 YFSETQ. The CDR3 here is CASSPGQANTGELFF. The CDR3 bases are TGCGCCAGCAGTCCGGGACAGGCGAACACCGGGGAGCTGTTTTTT.

This clonotype was seen a handful of times. CDR3 nucleotide sequence: TGTGCCAGCAGCCCTATGCCAGGGGCGCATAATTCACCCCTCCACTTT. As protein: CASSPMPGAHNSPLHF. This chain links TRBV3-1 with TRBJ1-6, with D tentatively TRBD1 (6 bases). The V and J ends lost 4 bases and 5 bases respectively, with 15 bases between them. Germline CDR1 is LGHDT and CDR2 is YNNKEL (reference sequence). The CDR3 length is 16 residues.

About this clonotype itself: Its ends do not fully match the called genes, so a read error is possible. The rearrangement joins TRBV12-5 to TRBJ2-5; D is unresolved. This CDR3 spans 9 amino acids. The germline V gene has CDR1 LGHNT and CDR2 FRNRAP. As DNA, the CDR3 is TGTGCTAGTGGTTCACCTTTGTTCTTC. Its protein is CASGSPLFF.

The gene calls are TRBV1 and TRBJ1-5. TRBV1 is tagged as a pseudogene. This CDR3 region has 13 residues. The CDR3, as DNA: TGCACCAGCAGCCCCACAACGTTTCAGCCCCAGCATTTT. Translating gives CTSSPTTFQPQHF.

V gene TRBV5-1 combines with J gene TRBJ1-3; tentative D call: TRBD1 (5 bases). V was trimmed by 5 bases and J by 4 bases, leaving 13 bases between them. CDR3 length: 14 amino acids. Germline V gene sequence: CDR1 SGHRS, CDR2 YFSETQ. In DNA, the CDR3 is TGCGCCAGCAGAGAGCAGGGATCCGGAAACACCATATATTTT. Its translation is CASREQGSGNTIYF.

The rearrangement links TRBV2 to TRBJ2-5; no clear D. This CDR3 contains 14 residues. From germline, CDR1 is SNHLY and CDR2 FYNNEI. V dropped 0 bases and J dropped 9 bases, with 14 bases sitting between them. The CDR3 reads CASSEAEQSEAQYF. CDR3 nucleotides: TGTGCCAGCAGTGAAGCTGAACAGTCTGAGGCCCAGTACTTC.

The rearrangement joins TRBV4-1 to TRBJ2-7; 8 nucleotides line up with TRBD1. Trimming cost V 1 base and J 6 bases; bases outside gene matches: 5. This CDR3 has 14 amino acids. Germline CDR1 reads MGHRA; CDR2 reads YSYEKL. The CDR3 loop reads CASSQGTGFPEQYF. In DNA, the CDR3 is TGCGCCAGCAGCCAAGGGACAGGGTTTCCCGAGCAGTACTTC.

With regard to this clonotype: Being one base from a much bigger clone, this may be a read error. The chain joins TRBV2 to TRBJ2-7, with unresolved D. CDR3 length equals 14 residues. V lost 5 bases to trimming and J lost 0 bases, with 11 bases between them. Germline assignment: CDR1 SNHLY and CDR2 FYNNEI. The CDR3 nucleotides read TGTGCCAGCAGTAGGGCAGTGAGCTCCTACGAGCAGTACTTC. It yields the protein CASSRAVSSYEQYF.

For this clonotype: Compared with germline, one end of the junction differs, possibly owing to a read error. The chain couples TRBV28 to TRBJ1-4, with unresolved D. The CDR3 is 14 amino acids. Germline V gene data show CDR1 as MDHEN and CDR2 as SYDVKM. The chain's CDR3 is CASSRGSTNERLFF. The CDR3 DNA reads as TGTGCCAGCAGCCGGGGATCAACTAATGAAAGACTGTTTTTT.

This clonotype showed up just a few times. This sequence joins TRBV2 and TRBJ2-5; D not certain. Germline assignment: CDR1 SNHLY and CDR2 FYNNEI. The CDR3 covers 13 residues. V was shortened by 7 bases and J by 1 base, with 10 bases between the two germline ends. CDR3 coding DNA: TGTGCCAGCAACGTGGCGCTCCAAGAGACCCAGTACTTC. This codes for CASNVALQETQYF.

V and J are TRBV13 and TRBJ1-1; TRBD1 aligns across 8 bases. Germline trimming cut 10 bases from V and 0 bases from J; bases unmatched to any gene: 16. This CDR3 is built from 17 residues. In germline, CDR1 is PRHDT, CDR2 FYEKMQ (reference sequence). CDR3 sequence: CANSSGGWGGVNTEAFF. The CDR3 bases are TGTGCCAACAGTTCAGGGGGCTGGGGGGGGGTGAACACTGAAGCTTTCTTT.

This clonotype has more than one count but fewer than ten. The V gene is TRBV20-1, the J gene TRBJ2-5; TRBD2 might be the D (5 bases). The DNA end is a closer match to TRBJ2-1, so the J assignment may be wrong. The CDR3 is 12 amino acids. Germline V gene lookup returns CDR1 DFQATT and CDR2 SNEGSKA (reference sequence). CDR3 loop: CSARERGNEQFF. CDR3 bases: TGCAGTGCTAGAGAGAGAGGGAATGAGCAGTTCTTC.

This chain joins TRBV2 and TRBJ2-1; TRBD2 aligns across 8 bases. Germline V gives CDR1 SNHLY, CDR2 FYNNEI. The CDR3 length is 15 residues. J gave up 8 bases and V 5 bases, and 11 bases lay outside the gene matches. CDR3 bases: TGTGCCAGCAGTTTCAGGCGGCGGGGGGCGGATGAGCAGTTCTTC. Its translation: CASSFRRRGADEQFF.

The genes are TRBV20-1 and TRBJ1-1, with D hard to call. The CDR3 totals 12 residues. Trimming stripped 4 bases from V and 6 bases from J, with 12 bases between. Per the germline V gene, CDR1 is DFQATT and CDR2 is SNEGSKA (reference sequence). The CDR3 protein is CSATDGNAEAFF. The CDR3 DNA reads as TGCAGTGCTACGGACGGTAACGCTGAAGCTTTCTTT.

This clonotype appeared a few times. The V call is TRBV20-1, the J call TRBJ1-4, with a possible D match to TRBD1 (5 bases). Germline V lookup: CDR1 DFQATT, CDR2 SNEGSKA (reference sequence). V lost 3 bases to trimming and J lost 8 bases, with 13 bases between them. There are 13 residues in the CDR3. The CDR3 loop is CSASGTVREKLFF. For the CDR3, the DNA is TGCAGTGCTAGCGGGACCGTGCGGGAAAAACTGTTTTTT.

This CDR3 reads CATLRESQNTEAFF. CDR3 sequence (DNA): TGTGCCACGCTCAGGGAGTCACAGAACACTGAAGCTTTCTTT. The chain couples TRBV10-3 to TRBJ1-1; perhaps TRBD1 as D (5 bases). The germline gives CDR1 ENHRY, CDR2 SYGVKD. The CDR3 consists of 14 residues. The ends were cut back, 10 bases at V and 1 base at J, with 16 bases in the middle.

The gene calls are TRBV29-1 and TRBJ1-2; TRBD1 is a possible D gene (6 bases). Trimming cost V 2 bases and J 2 bases, with 12 bases left between them. CDR3 size: 14 residues. Germline-derived CDR1 and CDR2 are SQVTM and ANQGSEA. This CDR3 is CSVEIWGQNYGYTF. CDR3 DNA: TGCAGCGTTGAAATCTGGGGGCAAAACTATGGCTACACCTTC.